The 22 T cell receptor beta chains given below trace back to one sample, sequenced in a study of CD8+ T cells in alopecia areata. Sequencing relied on a cDNA template that was reverse transcribed from extracted RNA. Assay used: immunoSEQ multiplex PCR; TCRdb lists only in-frame clones, some missing. The sample records approximately 150,000 clones, about 60% being singletons. The treatment was: oral pan-JAK inhibitor, 5-10 mg twice daily. Sequenced material: CD4+ T cells sorted from blood, taken at week 24, from a patient treated with tofacitinib. The source of these receptors is a human donor with alopecia areata.

The chain recombines TRBV7-9 with TRBJ2-7; 9 bases agree with TRBD1. The germline V gene has CDR1 SEHNR and CDR2 FQNEAQ (reference sequence). This CDR3 comprises 14 residues. V lost 7 bases, J lost 7 bases, and 11 bases stayed unmatched. CDR3 region: CASTRDRAGLEQYF. CDR3 coding DNA: TGTGCCAGCACCAGGGACAGGGCCGGCTTGGAGCAGTACTTC.

This clone was detected once. The V gene is TRBV19, the J gene TRBJ2-7; D is possibly TRBD2 (6 bases). The CDR3 sequence is 12 residues long. The germline V gene encodes CDR1 LNHDA and CDR2 SQIVND (reference sequence). V gave up 3 bases and J gave up 6 bases, with 9 bases separating them. Here the CDR3 reads CASSIRAGEQYF. The CDR3 nucleotides read TGTGCCAGTAGTATTAGAGCGGGCGAGCAGTACTTC.

This clone was counted a few times. V is TRBV5-6 and J is TRBJ1-5; perhaps TRBD1 as D (5 bases). The ends were cut back, 3 bases at V and 9 bases at J, with 13 bases in the middle. The CDR3 sequence is 13 residues long. Germline loops: CDR1 SGHDT, CDR2 YYEEEE. This CDR3 reads CASSWGLYRPQHF. CDR3 bases: TGTGCCAGCAGCTGGGGACTTTACCGGCCCCAGCATTTT.

The rearrangement uses TRBV30 and TRBJ1-2, with D possibly matching TRBD1 (5 bases). The CDR3 runs to 12 residues. The germline V gene has CDR1 GTSNPN and CDR2 SVGIG (reference sequence). Between the trimmed V and J ends, which lost 0 bases and 7 bases, there was a span of 9 bases. The CDR3 DNA sequence: TGTGCCTGGAGTGTAGGGGAGGGTGGCTACACCTTC. It is translated as CAWSVGEGGYTF.

This clone was seen more than once but under ten times. The chain has TRBV20-1 and TRBJ1-1, with unresolved D. CDR1 is DFQATT and CDR2 is SNEGSKA in the germline V gene (reference sequence). This CDR3 has 11 amino acids. Trimming pared 6 bases from V and 6 bases from J, leaving 11 bases between. CDR3 in DNA: TGCAGTGCCAGGCCGTCTCCTGAAGCTTTCTTT. This translates into CSARPSPEAFF.

The chain has TRBV30 and TRBJ1-1; D is unresolved. The germline V gene has CDR1 GTSNPN and CDR2 SVGIG (reference sequence). Trimming stripped 4 bases from V and 1 base from J, with 7 bases between. The CDR3 runs 12 residues. CDR3 nucleotides: TGTGCCTGGACCGAGCGGAACACTGAAGCTTTCTTT. Protein: CAWTERNTEAFF.

This clone was seen once. The same CDR3 is also encoded by other DNA sequences in this sample. The V call is TRBV29-1, the J call TRBJ1-1, with D perhaps TRBD1 (5 bases). The CDR3 runs to 14 residues. V shed 6 bases and J shed 1 base, with 15 bases lying between them. CDR1 and CDR2 from the germline V gene are SQVTM and ANQGSEA. CDR3 loop: CSVLPRTSNTEAFF. CDR3 sequence (DNA): TGCAGCGTCCTGCCTAGGACATCGAACACTGAAGCTTTCTTT.

This chain uses TRBV6-1 with TRBJ2-7, with TRBD2 identical over 7 bases. Germline V gene lookup returns CDR1 MNHNS and CDR2 SASEGT. Germline trimming cut 4 bases from V and 0 bases from J; bases unmatched to any gene: 6. The CDR3 extends over 15 amino acids. CDR3 in DNA: TGTGCCAGCAGTGTATCTAGCGGTAGCTCCTACGAGCAGTACTTC. It encodes CASSVSSGSSYEQYF.

The CDR3 spells CSVKNGGQFF. CDR3 in DNA: TGCAGCGTCAAAAACGGGGGGCAGTTCTTC. This sequence joins TRBV29-1 and TRBJ2-1; weak D call: TRBD2 (6 bases). CDR3 length: 10 amino acids. Germline loops: CDR1 SQVTM, CDR2 ANQGSEA. Trimming cost V 6 bases and J 12 bases, with 12 bases left between them.

There are a few counts of this clone. The V gene is TRBV5-1, the J gene TRBJ2-3; 11 bases agree with TRBD2. Germline values: CDR1 SGHRS, CDR2 YFSETQ. V lost 4 bases to trimming and J lost 1 base; unmatched junction nucleotides: 5. The CDR3 has 16 residues. The CDR3 protein is CASSMGLAEGTDTQYF. CDR3 bases: TGCGCCAGCAGCATGGGACTAGCGGAGGGCACAGATACGCAGTATTTT.

This chain uses TRBV29-1 with TRBJ2-5; possibly TRBD2 for D (6 bases). Per the germline V gene, CDR1 is SQVTM and CDR2 is ANQGSEA. This CDR3 is built from 13 residues. V was cut by 4 bases and J by 5 bases, with 14 bases left in between. In DNA, the CDR3 is TGCAGCGTTGGAGGTAGCGGATTCGAGACCCAGTACTTC. Residues: CSVGGSGFETQYF.

The genes are TRBV2 and TRBJ2-7; D not certain. The CDR3 runs to 17 residues. Per germline, CDR1 SNHLY and CDR2 FYNNEI. Trimming shortened V by 4 bases and J by 4 bases, and 23 bases separated the two germline ends. CDR3 sequence (DNA): TGTGCCAGCAGTGTAAGCCGAGAGGCTATAATAGATTACGAGCAGTACTTC. The encoded protein is CASSVSREAIIDYEQYF.

Ten or more counts support this clone. J is TRBJ2-3 and V is TRBV18; TRBD1 agrees at 9 bases. Germline loops: CDR1 KGHSH, CDR2 LQKENI. The CDR3 consists of 13 residues. V shed 9 bases, J shed 3 bases, and the junction held 4 bases outside the gene matches. CDR3 in amino acids: CASLDRGTDTQYF. As DNA, the CDR3 is TGTGCCAGTCTGGACAGGGGAACAGATACGCAGTATTTT.

This chain's CDR3 is CASSTYRGHDYGYTF. Here the CDR3 DNA reads TGTGCCAGCAGCACCTACAGGGGGCATGACTATGGCTACACCTTC. V and J are TRBV9 and TRBJ1-2, with 9 nucleotides matching TRBD1. Germline V lookup: CDR1 SGDLS, CDR2 YYNGEE. The length of the CDR3 is 15 residues. V dropped 4 bases and J dropped 3; count of bases not matched to a gene: 7.

The gene calls are TRBV4-2 and TRBJ2-5, with 10 nucleotides matching TRBD2. The V gene's germline CDR1 is LGHNA and CDR2 YNFKEQ. The V and J ends lost 1 base and 5 bases, in that order; junction bases with no gene match: 7. The CDR3 sequence is 16 residues long. The CDR3 here is CASSQGEAGGQETQYF. CDR3 coding DNA: TGTGCCAGCAGCCAAGGGGAAGCGGGGGGGCAGGAGACCCAGTACTTC.

The chain is built from TRBV11-2 and TRBJ2-5; 7 nucleotides align to TRBD2. The CDR3 covers 13 residues. CDR1 and CDR2 (germline): SGHAT, FQNNGV. J gave up 5 bases and V 4 bases, and 4 bases lay outside the gene matches. CDR3 in DNA: TGTGCCAGCAGCTCTGGGGGAGGGGAGACCCAGTACTTC. This gives the protein CASSSGGGETQYF.

The chain combines TRBV5-1 with TRBJ1-6; 10 nucleotides align to TRBD1. The CDR3 sequence is 17 residues long. Trimming removed 1 base from V and 7 bases from J; junction bases left unmatched: 8. Germline CDR1 reads SGHRS; CDR2 reads YFSETQ. DNA of the CDR3: TGCGCCAGCAGCTTGAATTTGGGACAGGGGACCAATTCACCCCTCCACTTT. Protein product: CASSLNLGQGTNSPLHF.

The V call is TRBV11-2, the J call TRBJ2-2; D remains unclear. The CDR3 runs to 13 residues. The germline CDR1 and CDR2 sequences are SGHAT and FQNNGV. V lost 0 bases to trimming and J lost 6 bases, with 5 bases between them. CDR3 sequence reads: CASSLEPAGELFF. The CDR3 DNA follows: TGTGCCAGCAGCTTAGAGCCAGCCGGGGAGCTGTTTTTT.

The chain couples TRBV6-4 to TRBJ2-3, with 8 bases identical to TRBD2. There are 16 residues in the CDR3. The V gene's germline CDR1 is MRHNA and CDR2 SNTAGT. After removal of 2 bases from V and 3 bases from J, the junction contained 7 bases not matched to a gene. The CDR3 DNA reads as TGTGCCAGCAGTGACACTGCGGGGGGATTTACAGATACGCAGTATTTT. Translation: CASSDTAGGFTDTQYF.

J is TRBJ1-1 and V is TRBV5-6; D is possibly TRBD1 (5 bases). This CDR3 is 14 amino acids long. V lost 3 bases, J lost 0 bases, and 9 bases lay in between. CDR1 is SGHDT and CDR2 is YYEEEE in the germline V gene. This chain's CDR3 is CASSSGTLNTEAFF. The DNA for the CDR3 is TGTGCCAGCAGCTCGGGGACGTTGAACACTGAAGCTTTCTTT.

The sample holds many counts of this clone. The V call is TRBV2, the J call TRBJ2-5, with D tentatively TRBD2 (6 bases). Trimming pared 8 bases from V and 0 bases from J, leaving 16 bases between. There are 15 residues in the CDR3. Germline lookup yields CDR1 SNHLY and CDR2 FYNNEI. The CDR3 DNA reads TGTGCCAGCTCGGGGGTCGGGACCCACCAAGAGACCCAGTACTTC. Translating it yields CASSGVGTHQETQYF.

This chain joins TRBV29-1 and TRBJ2-7, with TRBD1 identical over 8 bases. The CDR3 length is 11 residues. The V segment lost 7 bases and the J segment 4 bases; nucleotides outside the gene matches: 3. Germline V gene lookup returns CDR1 SQVTM and CDR2 ANQGSEA. The DNA of the CDR3 is TGCAGCGCCCGGACAGGGTACGAGCAGTACTTC. Its protein is CSARTGYEQYF.